This TCR beta chain is drawn from a study of blood T cells in healthy people across ages. Researchers report isolating at least 6.5 million PBMCs per sample. Trimming removed 2 bases at V and 5 bases at J, with 12 bases between. CDR1 and CDR2 from the germline V gene are KGHDR and SFDVKD. This CDR3 comprises 15 residues. Primers used in a second PCR of roughly 7 to 12 cycles were a sample-barcoded 5' primer and a J-beta primer mix. TCRdb recomputed calls from the 5' RACE reads with MiXCR, one row per CDR3 protein. The sample has 780,000 or so distinct CDR3 sequences, just under 25% seen once. This same sample was also taken into another study, of T cells of mothers and their children.

The sequenced sample consisted of blood. The sequence came from a boy between 5 and 17 years old in good health. The rearrangement uses TRBV24-1 and TRBJ2-1; D is uncertain. CDR3 protein: CATSDSWTAHNEQFF. The CDR3 bases are TGTGCCACCAGTGATTCCTGGACGGCCCACAATGAGCAGTTCTTC.